The 8 T cell receptor beta chains presented below share a single source sample, sequenced in a study of patients and donors after allogeneic stem cell transplantation. MiXCR was run by TCRdb on the RT-PCR reads, yielding one entry per CDR3 protein. The sample carries more than 850,000 distinct CDR3 sequences, around 17% recorded once. Sequencing used blood, either unsorted or a sorted T cell fraction (not recorded which). The receptor set was obtained from a human donor who was either an allogeneic HSCT recipient or a stem cell or donor lymphocyte infusion donor (not recorded which). It is not recorded whose cells these are; they may come from a transplant donor.

The table lists this clonotype with a few counts. The chain couples TRBV29-1 to TRBJ1-2; D is perhaps TRBD1 (5 bases). The germline V and J ends were trimmed by 3 bases and 6 bases, with 17 bases remaining between them. The V gene's germline CDR1 is SQVTM and CDR2 ANQGSEA. The CDR3 contains 14 residues. The CDR3 spells CSVDVTRGSNGYTF. Here the CDR3 DNA reads TGCAGCGTTGATGTCACCCGGGGCTCGAATGGCTACACCTTC.

V and J are TRBV13 and TRBJ1-2, with D possibly matching TRBD1 (5 bases). Trimming shortened V by 3 bases and J by 0 bases, and 11 bases separated the two germline ends. In germline, CDR1 is PRHDT, CDR2 FYEKMQ (reference sequence). This CDR3 is 15 amino acids long. CDR3 bases: TGTGCCAGCAGCTTCCGACAGAAAGCTAACTATGGCTACACCTTC. This encodes CASSFRQKANYGYTF.

This sequence joins TRBV20-1 and TRBJ2-3; D perhaps matches TRBD2 (6 bases). This CDR3 region has 14 residues. Germline CDR1 and CDR2: DFQATT and SNEGSKA (reference sequence). V was clipped by 5 bases and J by 0 bases, with 12 bases between them. DNA of the CDR3: TGCAGTGCTGGGATGGCGGGGAGCACAGATACGCAGTATTTT. Protein sequence: CSAGMAGSTDTQYF.

CDR3 residues: CATTPGLAMWKQFF. CDR3 nucleotide sequence: TGTGCCACAACACCGGGACTAGCAATGTGGAAGCAGTTCTTC. The rearrangement joins TRBV10-3 to TRBJ2-1; 9 nucleotides line up with TRBD2. This CDR3 is built from 14 residues. Germline V gives CDR1 ENHRY, CDR2 SYGVKD. V shed 10 bases, J shed 11 bases, and the junction held 15 bases outside the gene matches.

This chain links TRBV19 with TRBJ1-5, with TRBD1 matching over 12 bases. The germline gives CDR1 LNHDA, CDR2 SQIVND (reference sequence). V lost 3 bases to trimming and J lost 5 bases; unmatched junction nucleotides: 2. The CDR3 length is 15 residues. As DNA, the CDR3 is TGTGCCAGTAGTATTGGGGACAGGGGGCATCAGCCCCAGCATTTT. Amino acid sequence: CASSIGDRGHQPQHF.

This clonotype was recorded a few times. This chain links TRBV9 with TRBJ2-1; TRBD1 matches at 8 bases. Looked up from germline, CDR1 is SGDLS and CDR2 is YYNGEE. The junction had 6 bases not matched to a gene; V was cut back by 0 bases and J by 7 bases. The CDR3 covers 15 residues. CDR3 sequence (DNA): TGTGCCAGCAGCGTAGGGCAGGGGGCTCTGAATGAGCAGTTCTTC. It codes for CASSVGQGALNEQFF.

The chain combines TRBV12-3 or TRBV12-4 with TRBJ1-5; the D is unclear. The CDR3 covers 14 residues. V dropped 4 bases and J dropped 1 base, with 8 bases sitting between them. Here the CDR3 reads CASSYMGSNQPQHF. The CDR3 region has the DNA TGTGCCAGCAGTTACATGGGGAGCAATCAGCCCCAGCATTTT.

J is TRBJ2-2 and V is TRBV28; D perhaps matches TRBD1 (6 bases). The V end lost 3 bases, the J end lost 7 bases, and 15 bases lay between the germline ends. The CDR3 sequence is 15 residues long. CDR1 and CDR2 from the germline V gene are MDHEN and SYDVKM. DNA of the CDR3: TGTGCCAGCAGTTTCGTCAGGGGTTTATTCGGGGAGCTGTTTTTT. Amino acid sequence: CASSFVRGLFGELFF.